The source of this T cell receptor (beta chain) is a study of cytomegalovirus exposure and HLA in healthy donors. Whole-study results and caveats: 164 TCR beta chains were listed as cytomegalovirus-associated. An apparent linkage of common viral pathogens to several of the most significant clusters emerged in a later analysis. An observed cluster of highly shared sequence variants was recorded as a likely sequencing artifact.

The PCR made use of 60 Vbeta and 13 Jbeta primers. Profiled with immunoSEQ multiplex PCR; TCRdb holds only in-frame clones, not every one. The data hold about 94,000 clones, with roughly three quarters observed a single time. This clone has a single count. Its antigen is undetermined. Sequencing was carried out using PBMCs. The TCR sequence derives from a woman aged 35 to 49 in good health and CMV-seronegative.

The CDR3: CAWRTGFETDTQYF. CDR3 nucleotide sequence: TGTGCCTGGCGAACAGGCTTCGAAACAGATACGCAGTATTTT. The genes are TRBV30 and TRBJ2-3; maybe TRBD1 (5 bases). The CDR3 extends over 14 amino acids. Germline lookup yields CDR1 GTSNPN and CDR2 SVGIG (reference sequence). The V gene lost 5 bases and the J gene lost 3 bases, with 15 bases spanning the gap.